The clone carrying this T cell receptor (beta chain) appeared many times. Time point denoted: patch test 1, 2 weeks after DPC sensitization. As to treatment: therapeutic diphenylcyclopropenone sensitization with weekly scalp DPC. TCRdb called the RACE reads again in MiXCR, with one record for every CDR3 protein. This table holds tens of thousands of distinct CDR3 sequences, roughly 10% found once. The CDR3 runs to 14 residues. V dropped 1 base and J dropped 3 bases, with 10 bases sitting between them. Germline assignment: CDR1 SGHVS and CDR2 FQNEAQ. The data stem from a study of human T cells and chemical hapten exposure. For the study at large: Patch tests containing 0.01% DPC, applied to the upper back, were read at 6 days.

The chain carries TRBV7-8 and TRBJ2-7; D gene unclear. The clonotype comes from a woman aged 50 to 60 with alopecia areata. Some clones in this sample may be carry-over from other donors' samples. The sample consisted of whole blood, taken in connection with sensitization to the hapten diphenylcyclopropenone (DPC). The CDR3 region is CASSLVHPGYEQYF. The CDR3 bases are TGTGCCAGCAGCTTAGTGCATCCGGGCTACGAGCAGTACTTC.